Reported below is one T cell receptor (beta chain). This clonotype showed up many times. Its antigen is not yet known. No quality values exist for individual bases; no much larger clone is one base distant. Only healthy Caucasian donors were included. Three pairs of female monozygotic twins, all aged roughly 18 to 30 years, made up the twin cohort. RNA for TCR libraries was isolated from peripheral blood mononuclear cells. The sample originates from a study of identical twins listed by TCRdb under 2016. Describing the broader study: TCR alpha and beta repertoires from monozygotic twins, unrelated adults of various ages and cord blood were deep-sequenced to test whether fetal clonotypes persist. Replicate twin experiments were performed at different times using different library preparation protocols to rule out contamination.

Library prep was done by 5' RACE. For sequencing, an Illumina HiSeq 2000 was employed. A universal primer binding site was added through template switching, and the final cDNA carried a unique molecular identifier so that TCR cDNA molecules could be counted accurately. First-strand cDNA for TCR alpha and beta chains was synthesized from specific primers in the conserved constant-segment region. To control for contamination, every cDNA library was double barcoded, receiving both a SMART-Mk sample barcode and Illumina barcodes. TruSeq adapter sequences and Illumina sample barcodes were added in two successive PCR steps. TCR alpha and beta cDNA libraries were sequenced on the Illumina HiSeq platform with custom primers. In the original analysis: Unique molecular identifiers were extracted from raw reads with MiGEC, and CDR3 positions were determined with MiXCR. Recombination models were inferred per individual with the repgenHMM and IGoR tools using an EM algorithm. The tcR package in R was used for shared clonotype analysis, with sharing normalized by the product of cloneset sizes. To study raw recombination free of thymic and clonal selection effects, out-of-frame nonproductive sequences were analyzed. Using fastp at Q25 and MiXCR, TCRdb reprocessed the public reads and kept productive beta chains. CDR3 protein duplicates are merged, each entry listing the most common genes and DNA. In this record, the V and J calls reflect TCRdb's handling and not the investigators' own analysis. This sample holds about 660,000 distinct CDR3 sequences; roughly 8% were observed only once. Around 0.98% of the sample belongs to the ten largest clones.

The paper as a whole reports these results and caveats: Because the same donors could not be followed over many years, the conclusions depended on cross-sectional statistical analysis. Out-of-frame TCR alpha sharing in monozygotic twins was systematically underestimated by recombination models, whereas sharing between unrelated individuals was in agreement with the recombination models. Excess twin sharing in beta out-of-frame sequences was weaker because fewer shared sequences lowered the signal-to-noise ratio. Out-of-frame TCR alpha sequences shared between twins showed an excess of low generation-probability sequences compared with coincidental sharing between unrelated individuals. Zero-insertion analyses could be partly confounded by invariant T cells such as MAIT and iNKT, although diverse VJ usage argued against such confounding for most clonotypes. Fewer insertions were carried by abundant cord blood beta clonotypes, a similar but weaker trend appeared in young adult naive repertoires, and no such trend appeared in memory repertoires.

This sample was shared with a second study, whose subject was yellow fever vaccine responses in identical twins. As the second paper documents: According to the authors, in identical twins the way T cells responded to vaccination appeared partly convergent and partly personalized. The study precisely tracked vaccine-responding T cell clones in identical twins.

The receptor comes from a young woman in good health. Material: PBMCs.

CDR3 loop: CSVTRQSSYNEQFF. The sequenced DNA: TGCAGCGTCACCCGACAGTCCTCCTACAATGAGCAGTTCTTC. The chain is encoded by TRBV29-1 joined to TRBJ2-1; a tentative D match to TRBD1 spans 5 bases. The CDR3 holds 14 amino acids from the cysteine to the phenylalanine. Solely the CDR3 DNA is kept, with 42 bases framed from the first base. The V and J ends are trimmed by 6 bases and 0 bases, leaving 12 bases between them. As encoded in the germline V gene, CDR1 is SQVTM while CDR2 is ANQGSEA.